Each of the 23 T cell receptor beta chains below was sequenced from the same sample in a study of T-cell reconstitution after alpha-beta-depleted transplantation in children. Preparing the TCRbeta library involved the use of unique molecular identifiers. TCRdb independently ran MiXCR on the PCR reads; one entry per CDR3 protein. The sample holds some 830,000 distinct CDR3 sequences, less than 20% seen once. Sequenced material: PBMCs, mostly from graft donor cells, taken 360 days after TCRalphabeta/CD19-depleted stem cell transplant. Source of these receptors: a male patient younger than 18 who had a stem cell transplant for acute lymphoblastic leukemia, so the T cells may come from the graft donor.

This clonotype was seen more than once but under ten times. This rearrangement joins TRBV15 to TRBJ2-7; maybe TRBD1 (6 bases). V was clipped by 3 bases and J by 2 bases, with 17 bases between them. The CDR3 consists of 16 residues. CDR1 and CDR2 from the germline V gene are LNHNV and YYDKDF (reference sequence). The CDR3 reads CATSSANRDTAYEQYF. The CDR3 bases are TGTGCCACCAGCAGTGCTAACCGGGACACCGCCTACGAGCAGTACTTC.

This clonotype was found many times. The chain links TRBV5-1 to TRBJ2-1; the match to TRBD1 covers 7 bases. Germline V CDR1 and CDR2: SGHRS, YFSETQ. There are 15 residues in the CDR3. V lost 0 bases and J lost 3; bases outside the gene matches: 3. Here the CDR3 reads CASSLGQGVYNEQFF. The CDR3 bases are TGCGCCAGCAGCTTGGGACAGGGAGTCTACAATGAGCAGTTCTTC.

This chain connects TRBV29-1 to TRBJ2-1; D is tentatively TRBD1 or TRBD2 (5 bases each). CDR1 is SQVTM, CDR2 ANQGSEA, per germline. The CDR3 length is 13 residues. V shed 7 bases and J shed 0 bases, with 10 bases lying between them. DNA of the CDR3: TGCAGCGAACGGGGCAACTCCTACAATGAGCAGTTCTTC. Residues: CSERGNSYNEQFF.

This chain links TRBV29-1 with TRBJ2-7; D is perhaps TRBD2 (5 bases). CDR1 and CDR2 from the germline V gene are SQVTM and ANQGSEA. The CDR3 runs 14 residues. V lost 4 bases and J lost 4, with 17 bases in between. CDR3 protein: CSVAPPGNSYEQYF. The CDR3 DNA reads TGCAGCGTTGCCCCTCCCGGGAACTCGTACGAGCAGTACTTC.

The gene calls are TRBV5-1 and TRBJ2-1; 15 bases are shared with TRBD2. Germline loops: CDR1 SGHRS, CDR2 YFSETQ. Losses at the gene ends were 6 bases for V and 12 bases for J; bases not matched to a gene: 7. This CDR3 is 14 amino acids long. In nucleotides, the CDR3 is TGCGCCAGCAATGGACTAGCGGGAGGGCCAGGGCAGTTCTTC. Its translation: CASNGLAGGPGQFF.

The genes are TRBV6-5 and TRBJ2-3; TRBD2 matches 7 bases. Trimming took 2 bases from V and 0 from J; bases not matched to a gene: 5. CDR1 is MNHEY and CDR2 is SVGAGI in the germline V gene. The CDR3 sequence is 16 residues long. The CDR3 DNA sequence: TGTGCCAGCAGTTACGAGGGTAGCGGGAGCACAGATACGCAGTATTTT. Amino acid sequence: CASSYEGSGSTDTQYF.

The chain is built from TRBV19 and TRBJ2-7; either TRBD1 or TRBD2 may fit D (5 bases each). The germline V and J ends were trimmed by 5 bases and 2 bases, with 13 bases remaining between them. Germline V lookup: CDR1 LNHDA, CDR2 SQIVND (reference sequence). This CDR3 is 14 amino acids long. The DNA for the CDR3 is TGTGCCAGTAGTTCGACAGCGGCCACCTACGAGCAGTACTTC. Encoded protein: CASSSTAATYEQYF.

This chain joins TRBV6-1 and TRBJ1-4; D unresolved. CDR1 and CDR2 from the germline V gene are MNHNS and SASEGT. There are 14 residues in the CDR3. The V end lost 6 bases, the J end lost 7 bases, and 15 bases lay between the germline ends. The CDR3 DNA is TGTGCCAGCAGCTTCGAGGCCCTAGTTGAAAAACTGTTTTTT. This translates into CASSFEALVEKLFF.

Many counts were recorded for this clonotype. The CDR3 DNA sequence: TGTGCCATCACGACTAGCGGGAAAAAGAGTACCTACGAGCAGTACTTC. Its translation: CAITTSGKKSTYEQYF. This sequence joins TRBV10-3 and TRBJ2-7, with 11 bases lining up with TRBD2. Germline V lookup: CDR1 ENHRY, CDR2 SYGVKD. CDR3 length: 16 amino acids. The ends lost 7 bases at V and 2 bases at J; junction bases unmatched: 10.

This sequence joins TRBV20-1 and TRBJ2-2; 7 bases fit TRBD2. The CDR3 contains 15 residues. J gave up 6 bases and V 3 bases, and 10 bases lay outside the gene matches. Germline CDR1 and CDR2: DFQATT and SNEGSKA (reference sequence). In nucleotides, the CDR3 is TGCAGTGCTAGTGATCCCAGGCGGGGGTCCGGGGAGCTGTTTTTT. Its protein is CSASDPRRGSGELFF.

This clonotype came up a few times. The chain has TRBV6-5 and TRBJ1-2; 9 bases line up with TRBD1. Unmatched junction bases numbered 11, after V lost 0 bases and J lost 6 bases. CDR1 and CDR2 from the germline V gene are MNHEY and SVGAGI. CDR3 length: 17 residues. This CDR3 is CASSYSIPWTGANGYTF. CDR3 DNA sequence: TGTGCCAGCAGTTACTCGATCCCCTGGACAGGGGCTAATGGCTACACCTTC.

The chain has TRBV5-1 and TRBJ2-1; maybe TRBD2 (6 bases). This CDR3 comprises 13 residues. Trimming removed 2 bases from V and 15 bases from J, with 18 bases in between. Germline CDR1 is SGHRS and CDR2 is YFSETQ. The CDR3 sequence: CASSLRFGGDWFF. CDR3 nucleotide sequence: TGCGCCAGCAGCTTAAGGTTTGGCGGGGACTGGTTCTTC.

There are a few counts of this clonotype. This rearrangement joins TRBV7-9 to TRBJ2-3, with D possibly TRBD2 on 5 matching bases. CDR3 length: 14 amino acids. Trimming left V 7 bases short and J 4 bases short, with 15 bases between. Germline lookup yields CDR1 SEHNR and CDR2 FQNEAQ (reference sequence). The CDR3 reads CASTLHVGADTQYF. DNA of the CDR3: TGTGCCAGCACCCTTCACGTCGGGGCAGATACGCAGTATTTT.

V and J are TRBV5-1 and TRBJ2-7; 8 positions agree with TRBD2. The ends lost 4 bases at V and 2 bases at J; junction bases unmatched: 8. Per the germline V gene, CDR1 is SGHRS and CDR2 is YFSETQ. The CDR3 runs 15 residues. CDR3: CASSGSGTRAYEQYF. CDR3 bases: TGCGCCAGCAGCGGATCCGGGACTAGGGCCTACGAGCAGTACTTC.

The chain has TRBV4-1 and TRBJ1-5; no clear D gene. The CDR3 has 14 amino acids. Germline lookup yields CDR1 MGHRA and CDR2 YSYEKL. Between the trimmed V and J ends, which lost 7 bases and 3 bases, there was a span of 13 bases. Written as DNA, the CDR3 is TGCGCCAGCACCCCGACCGCTGACAATCAGCCCCAGCATTTT. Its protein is CASTPTADNQPQHF.

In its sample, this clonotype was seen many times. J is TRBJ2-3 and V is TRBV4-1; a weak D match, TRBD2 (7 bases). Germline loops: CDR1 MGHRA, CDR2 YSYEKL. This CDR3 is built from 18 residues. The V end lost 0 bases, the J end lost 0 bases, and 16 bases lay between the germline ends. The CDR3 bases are TGCGCCAGCAGCCAAGATCCCAGGGGTAGCGGGAGCACAGATACGCAGTATTTT. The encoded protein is CASSQDPRGSGSTDTQYF.

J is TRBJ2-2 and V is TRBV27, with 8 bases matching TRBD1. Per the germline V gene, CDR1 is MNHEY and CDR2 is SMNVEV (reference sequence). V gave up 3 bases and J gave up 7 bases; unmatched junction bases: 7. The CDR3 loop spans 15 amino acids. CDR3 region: CASSLGGQGLGELFF. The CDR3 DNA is TGTGCCAGCAGTTTGGGAGGACAGGGTCTCGGGGAGCTGTTTTTT.

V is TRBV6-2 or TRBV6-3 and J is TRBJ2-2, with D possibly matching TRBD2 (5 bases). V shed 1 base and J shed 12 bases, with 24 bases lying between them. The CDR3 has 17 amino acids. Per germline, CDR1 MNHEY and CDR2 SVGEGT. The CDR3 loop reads CASSYLKVHSGPGKLFF. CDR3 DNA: TGTGCCAGCAGTTACTTAAAAGTACACAGCGGCCCGGGGAAGCTGTTTTTT.

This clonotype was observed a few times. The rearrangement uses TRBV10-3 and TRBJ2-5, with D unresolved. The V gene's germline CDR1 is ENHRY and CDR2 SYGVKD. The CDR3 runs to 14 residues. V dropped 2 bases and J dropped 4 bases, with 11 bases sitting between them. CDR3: CAISEADRRETQYF. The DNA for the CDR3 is TGTGCCATCAGTGAGGCCGATAGAAGAGAGACCCAGTACTTC.

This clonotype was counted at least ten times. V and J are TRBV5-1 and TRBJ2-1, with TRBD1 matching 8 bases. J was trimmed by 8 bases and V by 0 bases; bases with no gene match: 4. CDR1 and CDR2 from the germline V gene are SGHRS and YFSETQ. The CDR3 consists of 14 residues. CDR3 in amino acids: CASSLEDRVDEQFF. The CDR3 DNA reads TGCGCCAGCAGCTTGGAGGACAGGGTGGATGAGCAGTTCTTC.

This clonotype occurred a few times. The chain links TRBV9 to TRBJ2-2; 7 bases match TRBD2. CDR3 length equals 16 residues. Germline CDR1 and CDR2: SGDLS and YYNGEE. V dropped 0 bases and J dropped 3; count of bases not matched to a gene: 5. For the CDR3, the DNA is TGTGCCAGCAGCGTAGGGCTAGCGGACTACACCGGGGAGCTGTTTTTT. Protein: CASSVGLADYTGELFF.

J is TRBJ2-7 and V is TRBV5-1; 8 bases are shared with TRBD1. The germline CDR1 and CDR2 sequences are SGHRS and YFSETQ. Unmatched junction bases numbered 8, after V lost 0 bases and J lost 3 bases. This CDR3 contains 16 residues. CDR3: CASSLEAETGDYEQYF. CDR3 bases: TGCGCCAGCAGCTTGGAGGCCGAGACAGGGGACTACGAGCAGTACTTC.

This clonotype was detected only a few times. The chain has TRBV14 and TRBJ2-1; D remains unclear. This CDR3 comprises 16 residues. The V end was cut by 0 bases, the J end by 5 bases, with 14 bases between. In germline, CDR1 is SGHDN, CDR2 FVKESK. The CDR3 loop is CASSQERAFTNNEQFF. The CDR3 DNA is TGTGCCAGCAGCCAAGAACGTGCCTTCACCAACAATGAGCAGTTCTTC.